The clone carrying this TCR beta chain was seen more than once but under ten times. What it binds is unknown. This specimen belongs to a study of identical twins. Study-wide findings and caveats: Memory repertoires showed no such pattern, whereas abundant cord blood beta clonotypes carried fewer insertions. Weaker excess twin sharing was seen among beta out-of-frame sequences.

TCRdb processed the 5' RACE reads anew with MiXCR; each CDR3 protein has one entry. The sample shows about 720,000 distinct CDR3 sequences, more than 6.5% of them seen only once. These data also featured in a second study, about yellow fever vaccine responses in identical twins.

Sequencing was carried out using PBMCs. This TCR was recovered from a woman aged 18-30 years in good health.

CDR3 in amino acids: CASSYLTGRYEQYF. The CDR3 DNA sequence: TGTGCCAGCAGTTACTTGACAGGGCGGTACGAGCAGTACTTC. The gene calls are TRBV6-2 or TRBV6-3 and TRBJ2-7; 7 bases fit TRBD1. V lost 1 base to trimming and J lost 4 bases; unmatched junction nucleotides: 4. CDR1 MNHEY and CDR2 SVGEGT come from the germline V gene. The CDR3 spans 14 residues.